This is a list of T cell receptor beta chains from one sample in a study of identical twins. One entry per CDR3 protein, called by TCRdb with MiXCR from the 5' RACE reads. Among about 890,000 distinct CDR3 sequences listed, 10% to 15% were seen once. The same specimen was also included in a second study, on yellow fever vaccine responses in identical twins.

Sequenced material: PBMCs. The origin of the receptors is a woman aged 18-29 years in good health. The CDR3 runs from the conserved cysteine through the conserved F or W. Fields, in order: CDR3 DNA, CDR3 protein, V gene, CDR3 length, clone size, J gene, D gene. D genes are given only for firm matches. Clone sizes are given selectively: once, few, many, or a class where the clone is expanded.

TGCGCCAGCAGCACGGGGGAGCGTTATGAGCAGTTCTTC	CASSTGERYEQFF	TRBV5-1	13	few	TRBJ2-1	NA
TGTGCCAGCAGTTACGCGACAGGGGAAGGTCAGCCCCAGCATTTT	CASSYATGEGQPQHF	TRBV6-5	15	few	TRBJ1-5	TRBD1
TGTGCCAGCAGCGTAGGTAGCGGGATCACAGATACGCAGTATTTT	CASSVGSGITDTQYF	TRBV9	15	NA	TRBJ2-3	TRBD2
TGCAGTGCTAGAGATCCGACAGGGGGCGAAGATGGCTACACCTTC	CSARDPTGGEDGYTF	TRBV20-1	15	few	TRBJ1-2	TRBD1
TGTGCCGTCAGCGGGAGGGGAGTCTACAATGAGCAGTTCTTC	CAVSGRGVYNEQFF	TRBV24-1	14	few	TRBJ2-1	TRBD2
TGCGCCAGCAGTAAGAAAGTAGGGACCCCCTGTCCCGATACGCAGTATTTT	CASSKKVGTPCPDTQYF	TRBV23-1	17	NA	TRBJ2-3	NA
TGTGCCAGCAGTCCCCCCCCTAGGGCAGGGTTGGTGTACGAGCAGTACTTC	CASSPPPRAGLVYEQYF	TRBV27	17	NA	TRBJ2-7	NA
TGTGCCAGCAGCCAATCACCGGGACCCATGGGGAATGAGCAGTTCTTC	CASSQSPGPMGNEQFF	TRBV7-6	16	many	TRBJ2-1	NA
TGTGCCAGCGGCGAGCACCGGAGGAATTCACCCCTCCACTTT	CASGEHRRNSPLHF	TRBV27	14	NA	TRBJ1-6	NA
TGTGCCAGCAGTTTTGACAGGCTTAGCACAGATACGCAGTATTTT	CASSFDRLSTDTQYF	TRBV12-3/TRBV12-4	15	many	TRBJ2-3	NA
TGTGCCAGCAGTTACCCTACTCTGGACAGCGAGACCCAGTACTTC	CASSYPTLDSETQYF	TRBV6-2/TRBV6-3	15	NA	TRBJ2-5	NA
TGTGCCAGCAGTGCAGAAAAGAACACTGAAGCTTTCTTT	CASSAEKNTEAFF	TRBV2	13	NA	TRBJ1-1	NA
TGTGCCAGCAGAGAAACGATGGACAGGGGGCATGGCACAGATACGCAGTATTTT	CASRETMDRGHGTDTQYF	TRBV28	18	many	TRBJ2-3	TRBD1
TGTGCCAGCAGGTTAAGGGGGGGTGAGCAGTTCTTC	CASRLRGGEQFF	TRBV2	12	few	TRBJ2-1	NA
TGTGCCAGCAGCCCCCAGAACACCGGGGAGCTGTTTTTT	CASSPQNTGELFF	TRBV18	13	many	TRBJ2-2	NA
TGCAGCGTTGAAGAGCGGGGCAATGAGCAGTTCTTC	CSVEERGNEQFF	TRBV29-1	12	NA	TRBJ2-1	NA
TGTGCCAGCAGTACCGGACTAGGCGAGCAGTTCTTC	CASSTGLGEQFF	TRBV6-5	12	few	TRBJ2-1	TRBD2
TGTGCCAGCAGCCAGAACAGGGGTAGGTCCTACGAGCAGTACTTC	CASSQNRGRSYEQYF	TRBV3-1	15	few	TRBJ2-7	TRBD1
TGTGCCAGCAGCCCCCGGAGACATGGAACTAATGAAAAACTGTTTTTT	CASSPRRHGTNEKLFF	TRBV7-2	16	NA	TRBJ1-4	NA
TGTGCCAGCAGTTACTCGGAGCGCTCCTACAATGAGCAGTTCTTC	CASSYSERSYNEQFF	TRBV6-5	15	NA	TRBJ2-1	NA
TGTGCCAGCAGCCCCCCTTCCGGGGAAGCCAAAAACATTCAGTACTTC	CASSPPSGEAKNIQYF	TRBV7-9	16	NA	TRBJ2-4	NA
TGTGCCAGCAGTACAACCGGCAGAGAGCAGTACTTC	CASSTTGREQYF	TRBV7-9	12	few	TRBJ2-7	NA